The 21 T cell receptor beta chains given below trace back to one sample, sequenced in a study of T cell repertoires in cytomegalovirus infection. TCRdb re-called the reads through MiXCR, storing one row per CDR3 protein. Found here are fewer than 85,000 distinct CDR3 sequences, approximately 46% of them singletons; the top ten hold 85% to 95%. Their cognate antigens are unknown. Sequenced here: CD8+ T cells from cultured PBMCs, sampled from culture after CMV antigen stimulation. These TCRs come from a human donor in good health (CMV status not recorded). Some clones in this sample may be carry-over from other donors' samples.

The J gene is TRBJ1-1, the V gene TRBV12-5; TRBD1 matches at 8 bases. The CDR3 consists of 15 residues. Germline values: CDR1 LGHNT, CDR2 FRNRAP. Trimming at V came to 3 bases and at J to 5 bases, leaving 8 bases not matched to a gene. Here the CDR3 reads CASGFLRQGRTEAFF. Written as DNA, the CDR3 is TGTGCTAGTGGTTTTTTAAGACAGGGGAGGACTGAAGCTTTCTTT.

This clonotype was observed a handful of times. The V call is TRBV28, the J call TRBJ2-7; 7 nucleotides line up with TRBD1. The trim removed 3 bases at V and 6 bases at J, leaving 2 bases unmatched. CDR1 and CDR2 (germline): MDHEN, SYDVKM. The CDR3 has 12 residues. This chain's CDR3 is CASSFTGVEQYF. The DNA for the CDR3 is TGTGCCAGCAGTTTCACAGGGGTCGAGCAGTACTTC.

The V gene is TRBV7-9, the J gene TRBJ1-3; TRBD1 might be the D (5 bases). The germline gives CDR1 SEHNR, CDR2 FQNEAQ (reference sequence). The CDR3 totals 16 residues. Trimming stripped 4 bases from V and 2 bases from J, with 15 bases between. This CDR3 is CASSSFQGRTGNTIYF. The DNA of the CDR3 is TGTGCCAGCAGCTCTTTCCAGGGTAGGACTGGAAACACCATATATTTT.

The CDR3 DNA sequence: TGTGCCAGCAGTTTCCCCGGGACCTCCTACGAGCAGTACTTC. Its translation is CASSFPGTSYEQYF. The gene calls are TRBV7-2 and TRBJ2-7; D may be TRBD1 or TRBD2 (5 bases each). In germline, CDR1 is SGHTA, CDR2 FQGNSA. The CDR3 extends over 14 amino acids. The germline V and J ends were trimmed by 6 bases and 0 bases, with 12 bases remaining between them. The full variable domain, its missing parts supplied by reference TRBV7-2 and TRBJ2-7, is GAGVSQSPSNKVTEKGKDVELRCDPISGHTALYWYRQSLGQGLEFLIYFQGNSAPDKSGLPSDRFSAERTGGSVSTLTIQRTQQEDSAVYLCASSFPGTSYEQYFGPGTRLTVT.

The chain joins TRBV4-1 to TRBJ2-2, with D maybe TRBD2 (6 bases). CDR1 is MGHRA, CDR2 YSYEKL, per germline. CDR3 length: 18 amino acids. V lost 5 bases to trimming and J lost 2 bases, with 21 bases between them. The CDR3 loop reads CASSFRGPGTSNTGELFF. As DNA, the CDR3 is TGCGCCAGCAGCTTCAGAGGGCCGGGGACTTCTAACACCGGGGAGCTGTTTTTT.

The chain joins TRBV4-1 to TRBJ2-1, with 10 bases identical to TRBD2. CDR1 is MGHRA, CDR2 YSYEKL, per germline. V dropped 1 base and J dropped 4; count of bases not matched to a gene: 10. The CDR3 totals 18 residues. Written as DNA, the CDR3 is TGCGCCAGCAGCCAAGGTCTAGCGGGAGAAACGAATTACAATGAGCAGTTCTTC. This sequence encodes CASSQGLAGETNYNEQFF.

This clonotype was picked up a small number of times. This chain links TRBV28 with TRBJ1-4; D is ambiguous. Germline CDR1 and CDR2: MDHEN and SYDVKM. Trimming removed 5 bases at V and 10 bases at J, with 11 bases between. The length of the CDR3 is 12 residues. The CDR3 bases are TGTGCCAGCAGTGGTTTGCGTGGAAAACTGTTTTTT. Encoded protein: CASSGLRGKLFF.

DNA of the CDR3: TGTGCCACCAGCAGAGATGCAGGGGGAGGAAGTGGCTACACCTTC. Translation gives CATSRDAGGGSGYTF. V gene TRBV15 combines with J gene TRBJ1-2, with 7 nucleotides matching TRBD1. CDR3 length: 15 residues. Germline V gene lookup returns CDR1 LNHNV and CDR2 YYDKDF (reference sequence). J was trimmed by 7 bases and V by 0 bases; bases with no gene match: 8. Full variable domain (outside the CDR3, taken from reference TRBV15 and TRBJ1-2): DAMVIQNPRYQVTQFGKPVTLSCSQTLNHNVMYWYQQKSSQAPKLLFHYYDKDFNNEADTPDNFQSRRPNTSFCFLDIRSPGLGDTAMYLCATSRDAGGGSGYTFGSGTRLTVV.

The chain uses TRBV2 and TRBJ2-2; 10 bases map to TRBD1. This CDR3 is built from 14 residues. Germline trimming cut 7 bases from V and 6 bases from J; bases unmatched to any gene: 5. Germline-derived CDR1 and CDR2 are SNHLY and FYNNEI. The CDR3 protein is CASTSGQGAGELFF. The CDR3 DNA follows: TGTGCCAGCACCTCCGGACAGGGGGCCGGGGAGCTGTTTTTT.

V gene TRBV7-2 combines with J gene TRBJ2-1; tentative D call: TRBD2 (5 bases). This CDR3 comprises 13 residues. The germline CDR1 and CDR2 sequences are SGHTA and FQGNSA. The ends were cut back, 4 bases at V and 6 bases at J, with 10 bases in the middle. The CDR3 coding sequence is TGTGCCAGCAGCTCGTCGGGGTTCAATGAGCAGTTCTTC. It translates to CASSSSGFNEQFF.

V and J are TRBV6-8 and TRBJ1-1; D call uncertain. Germline assignment: CDR1 MNHGY and CDR2 SAAAGT. V was trimmed by 0 bases and J by 1 base, leaving 3 bases between them. The CDR3 totals 13 residues. Here the CDR3 DNA reads TGTGCCAGCAGTTACTCCACGAACACTGAAGCTTTCTTT. Protein: CASSYSTNTEAFF.

J is TRBJ2-3 and V is TRBV7-6; D might be TRBD1 or TRBD2, each matching 5 bases. Trimming cost V 8 bases and J 4 bases, with 13 bases left between them. The CDR3 sequence is 13 residues long. Per germline, CDR1 SGHVS and CDR2 FNYEAQ. In DNA form, the CDR3 reads TGTGCCAGCGGGGGTTCGAGGGCAGATACGCAGTATTTT. Protein: CASGGSRADTQYF.

The chain recombines TRBV12-3 or TRBV12-4 with TRBJ2-7; the D gene is possibly TRBD2 (5 bases). The CDR3 is 14 residues long. The ends were cut back, 5 bases at V and 7 bases at J, with 18 bases in the middle. The CDR3: CASSRRAKPGEQYF. CDR3 nucleotide sequence: TGTGCCAGCAGTCGACGGGCGAAACCGGGAGAGCAGTACTTC.

Turning to this clonotype: A read error may produce the germline difference seen at one junction end. The J gene is TRBJ2-1, the V gene TRBV7-6; 9 positions match TRBD2. The CDR3 totals 15 residues. The germline V gene encodes CDR1 SGHVS and CDR2 FNYEAQ. The CDR3 bases are TGTACCAGCAGCTTAGTTAGCGGGAGTGGAAATGAGCAGTTCTTC. Its protein product is CTSSLVSGSGNEQFF.

The chain employs TRBV7-6 and TRBJ2-5; 8 bases line up with TRBD1. Trimming took 4 bases from V and 0 from J; bases not matched to a gene: 1. The CDR3 extends over 14 amino acids. The germline CDR1 and CDR2 sequences are SGHVS and FNYEAQ. The CDR3 region is CASSSDRDQETQYF. CDR3 nucleotide sequence: TGTGCCAGCAGCTCGGACAGGGACCAAGAGACCCAGTACTTC.

This clonotype was seen a few times. The V gene is TRBV4-1, the J gene TRBJ2-1, with D possibly being TRBD2 (5 bases). Per the germline V gene, CDR1 is MGHRA and CDR2 is YSYEKL. The CDR3 sequence is 15 residues long. V was pared by 2 bases and J by 3 bases, with 11 bases between. This CDR3 reads CASSQSDYLYNEQFF. CDR3 sequence (DNA): TGCGCCAGCAGCCAATCCGACTACCTCTACAATGAGCAGTTCTTC.

This clonotype was found a few times. This chain links TRBV10-3 with TRBJ1-1; weak D call: TRBD1 (5 bases). V was cut by 0 bases and J by 1 base, with 6 bases left in between. This CDR3 region has 14 residues. Germline lookup yields CDR1 ENHRY and CDR2 SYGVKD. Written as DNA, the CDR3 is TGTGCCATCAGTGAGTCTAGGGGGAACACTGAAGCTTTCTTT. This sequence encodes CAISESRGNTEAFF.

The chain links TRBV29-1 to TRBJ1-2; TRBD1 is a possible D gene (6 bases). The V end lost 2 bases, the J end lost 7 bases, and 17 bases lay between the germline ends. This CDR3 comprises 14 residues. Germline values: CDR1 SQVTM, CDR2 ANQGSEA. The CDR3 DNA follows: TGCAGCGTTGAACATCTACAGGGCTCCACTGGCTACACCTTC. This translates into CSVEHLQGSTGYTF.

This clonotype was detected a few times. The chain carries TRBV7-6 and TRBJ2-7; TRBD1 matches 7 bases. This CDR3 is 15 amino acids long. V dropped 5 bases and J dropped 1; count of bases not matched to a gene: 8. Germline V CDR1 and CDR2: SGHVS, FNYEAQ. In nucleotides, the CDR3 is TGTGCCAGCAGCCCACCAGGGGGTGGATCCTACGAGCAGTACTTC. It specifies CASSPPGGGSYEQYF. The full variable domain, with the rest looked up from reference TRBV7-6 and TRBJ2-7, is GAGVSQSPRYKVTKRGQDVALRCDPISGHVSLYWYRQALGQGPEFLTYFNYEAQQDKSGLPNDRFSAERPEGSISTLTIQRTEQRDSAMYRCASSPPGGGSYEQYFGPGTRLTVT.

This clonotype was counted a few times. The chain joins TRBV12-3 or TRBV12-4 to TRBJ2-7; D perhaps matches TRBD1 (6 bases). This CDR3 region has 14 residues. V gave up 4 bases and J gave up 5 bases, with 15 bases separating them. CDR3 nucleotide sequence: TGTGCCAGCAGTTCACAGGGCTTTGAGGACGAGCAGTACTTC. Translated, it gives CASSSQGFEDEQYF.

The table lists this clonotype with a few counts. This chain uses TRBV27 with TRBJ1-1, with TRBD1 as a possible D gene (6 bases). Germline CDR1 is MNHEY and CDR2 is SMNVEV (reference sequence). V was pared by 3 bases and J by 1 base, with 9 bases between. This CDR3 is built from 14 residues. The CDR3 nucleotides are TGTGCCAGCAGTTTTACAGGGACGAACACTGAAGCTTTCTTT. The encoded protein is CASSFTGTNTEAFF.